One sample yielded the 6 T cell receptor beta chains listed below, sequenced in a study of cytomegalovirus exposure and HLA in healthy donors. The PCR had 60 Vbeta and 13 Jbeta primers. Using immunoSEQ multiplex PCR, the repertoire was profiled, and TCRdb retains in-frame clones only, with some absent. The sample lists 40,000 to 55,000 clones, roughly 63% seen once, with 12% in the top ten. Sequenced sample: PBMCs. The receptors were sampled from a man in his sixties in good health and CMV-seropositive.

The chain links TRBV5-1 to TRBJ2-2; TRBD1 might be the D (5 bases). CDR3 length equals 15 residues. Germline V gene data show CDR1 as SGHRS and CDR2 as YFSETQ. Trimming shortened V by 0 bases and J by 7 bases, and 13 bases separated the two germline ends. The DNA of the CDR3 is TGCGCCAGCAGCTTGGACGGCAGGGTTGTCGGGGAGCTGTTTTTT. Its translation: CASSLDGRVVGELFF. Supplemented by reference TRBV5-1 and TRBJ2-2, the full variable domain reads KAGVTQTPRYLIKTRGQQVTLSCSPISGHRSVSWYQQTPGQGLQFLFEYFSETQRNKGNFPGRFSGRQFSNSRSEMNVSTLELGDSALYLCASSLDGRVVGELFFGEGSRLTVL.

Comment on this clone: At one end, the junction sequence differs from germline, possibly due to a read error. This chain connects TRBV4-3 to TRBJ2-7, with D possibly being TRBD2 (6 bases). The germline gives CDR1 LGHNA, CDR2 YSLEER. The CDR3 runs 16 residues. CDR3 amino acids: CASSRDGGSLSHEQYF. The CDR3 nucleotides read TGCGCCAGCAGCCGGGATGGGGGGAGTCTCTCCCACGAGCAGTACTTC.

This chain links TRBV27 with TRBJ1-1; 8 nucleotides align to TRBD1. The length of the CDR3 is 16 residues. Germline CDR1 and CDR2: MNHEY and SMNVEV (reference sequence). Trimming removed 5 bases from V and 6 bases from J; junction bases left unmatched: 14. The CDR3 coding sequence is TGTGCCAGCAGTCGCCGGACAGGGATCGGTTTCGCTGAAGCTTTCTTT. It encodes CASSRRTGIGFAEAFF.

The chain employs TRBV4-3 and TRBJ1-2; D is perhaps TRBD1 (6 bases). The CDR3 length is 14 residues. Trimming cost V 0 bases and J 6 bases, with 11 bases left between them. Germline V lookup: CDR1 LGHNA, CDR2 YSLEER. CDR3 nucleotide sequence: TGCGCCAGCAGCCAAGATACAGGGTCGGATGGCTACACCTTC. Translation gives CASSQDTGSDGYTF.

The V call is TRBV19, the J call TRBJ2-7; possibly TRBD2 for D (6 bases). Germline-derived CDR1 and CDR2 are LNHDA and SQIVND (reference sequence). The CDR3 extends over 13 amino acids. The V end lost 6 bases, the J end lost 2 bases, and 11 bases lay between the germline ends. As DNA, the CDR3 is TGTGCCAGTAGCCGGGAGCGCCCCTACGAGCAGTACTTC. Amino acids: CASSRERPYEQYF.

This clone was counted a few times. J is TRBJ2-2 and V is TRBV13; no clear D. Germline lookup yields CDR1 PRHDT and CDR2 FYEKMQ (reference sequence). The CDR3 loop spans 14 amino acids. V shed 3 bases and J shed 5 bases, with 10 bases lying between them. Here the CDR3 reads CASSLNPRTGELFF. The CDR3, as DNA: TGTGCCAGCAGCTTGAACCCGAGGACCGGGGAGCTGTTTTTT.